The TCR beta chain described here comes from a study of T cell changes during pregnancy in multiple sclerosis. The CDR3 covers 11 residues. The V end was cut by 4 bases, the J end by 5 bases, with 8 bases between. Looked up from germline, CDR1 is SQVTM and CDR2 is ANQGSEA. The data were produced by immunoSEQ multiplex PCR, yet TCRdb's version contains in-frame clones alone and is incomplete. Here the sample spans 90,000 to 100,000 clones, roughly nine tenths being singletons. The chain is built from TRBV29-1 and TRBJ2-5, with a weak D call TRBD2 (5 bases). The receptor's source is a female donor with multiple sclerosis, enrolled in a pregnancy study. Material: peripheral blood, obtained in the first trimester of pregnancy. The CDR3 here is CSVAPGETQYF. DNA for the CDR3: TGCAGCGTTGCCCCGGGGGAGACCCAGTACTTC.